Presented here are 7 T cell receptor beta chains from one specimen sequenced in a study of shared clonotypes between healthy human individuals. Profiling relied on immunoSEQ multiplex PCR, and the TCRdb table lists in-frame clones only, not all of them. Found here are around 2,000,000 clones, roughly 94% of them singletons; the top ten hold 0.1% to 0.15%. Sequencing was done on a sample of naive CD4+ T cells sorted from blood. Regarding subset: CD45RA+ positively selected. These receptors originate from a man between 18 and 29 years old in good health.

V gene TRBV30 combines with J gene TRBJ2-3, with D perhaps matching TRBD2 (6 bases). V was shortened by 2 bases and J by 0 bases, with 12 bases between the two germline ends. The CDR3 is made up of 15 amino acids. Germline lookup yields CDR1 GTSNPN and CDR2 SVGIG (reference sequence). Here the CDR3 reads CAWSLLASSTDTQYF. CDR3 DNA sequence: TGTGCCTGGAGTCTTCTAGCGTCTAGCACAGATACGCAGTATTTT.

This rearrangement joins TRBV5-4 to TRBJ2-1; TRBD2 agrees at 11 bases. The CDR3 is 15 amino acids. Trimming removed 5 bases from V and 7 bases from J; junction bases left unmatched: 8. CDR1 and CDR2 (germline): SGHNT, YYREEE (reference sequence). CDR3 DNA sequence: TGTGCCAGCAGAGTGACTAGCGGGGCTTTTAATGAGCAGTTCTTC. Encoded protein: CASRVTSGAFNEQFF.

V is TRBV5-1 and J is TRBJ2-1; TRBD2 might be the D (6 bases). The CDR3 extends over 15 amino acids. Germline values: CDR1 SGHRS, CDR2 YFSETQ. V lost 2 bases, J lost 6 bases, and 15 bases lay in between. Here the CDR3 reads CASSFTGGPANEQFF. DNA of the CDR3: TGCGCCAGCAGCTTCACAGGAGGGCCGGCCAATGAGCAGTTCTTC. The complete variable domain, with remaining parts taken from reference TRBV5-1 and TRBJ2-1, reads KAGVTQTPRYLIKTRGQQVTLSCSPISGHRSVSWYQQTPGQGLQFLFEYFSETQRNKGNFPGRFSGRQFSNSRSEMNVSTLELGDSALYLCASSFTGGPANEQFFGPGTRLTVL.

About this clone itself: Distinct nucleotide sequences in the sample also encode this CDR3. The V and J genes are TRBV5-1 and TRBJ2-1; no firm D call. The germline V gene encodes CDR1 SGHRS and CDR2 YFSETQ. The CDR3 has 15 amino acids. Trimming removed 0 bases at V and 1 base at J, with 8 bases between. The CDR3 loop reads CASSLERVSYNEQFF. CDR3 in DNA: TGCGCCAGCAGCTTGGAACGAGTTTCCTACAATGAGCAGTTCTTC.

The chain employs TRBV18 and TRBJ1-2; no clear D gene. Per the germline V gene, CDR1 is KGHSH and CDR2 is LQKENI. Trimming cost V 5 bases and J 3 bases, with 7 bases left between them. There are 12 residues in the CDR3. CDR3 region: CASSVWDYGYTF. CDR3 DNA: TGTGCCAGCTCAGTTTGGGACTATGGCTACACCTTC.

The V gene is TRBV28, the J gene TRBJ2-5; tentative D call: TRBD2 (6 bases). The CDR3 has 14 amino acids. Germline lookup yields CDR1 MDHEN and CDR2 SYDVKM. Between the trimmed V and J ends, which lost 6 bases and 4 bases, there was a span of 15 bases. The DNA for the CDR3 is TGTGCCAGCAGCCGGGCTGGGACTGCAGAGACCCAGTACTTC. Translation: CASSRAGTAETQYF.

This chain uses TRBV18 with TRBJ1-2, with 8 bases matching TRBD1. Germline trimming cut 3 bases from V and 5 bases from J; bases unmatched to any gene: 14. This CDR3 is 17 amino acids long. Germline CDR1 is KGHSH and CDR2 is LQKENI. The CDR3 protein is CASSPTIGQGKGYGYTF. The CDR3 DNA follows: TGTGCCAGCTCACCCACAATTGGACAGGGAAAAGGGTATGGCTACACCTTC.